The 17 T cell receptor beta chains reported below all come from one sample, sequenced in a study of cytomegalovirus exposure and HLA in healthy donors. Primers: 60 Vbeta forward and 13 Jbeta reverse. The table came from immunoSEQ multiplex PCR; TCRdb's copy has only in-frame clones and leaves some out. The repertoire holds some 80,000 clones, with 78% as singletons. Material for sequencing was PBMCs. The source of these receptors is a man in his forties or fifties in good health and CMV-seronegative.

Here the CDR3 DNA reads TGTGCCAGCAGTTACTCGACTTTAAATCCGGGGACCCAGTACTTC. Amino acid sequence: CASSYSTLNPGTQYF. The chain recombines TRBV6-6 with TRBJ2-5, with D unresolved. From germline, CDR1 is MNHNY and CDR2 SVGAGI (reference sequence). The CDR3 spans 15 residues. V was cut by 0 bases and J by 7 bases, with 15 bases left in between.

This chain uses TRBV28 with TRBJ2-2; no definite D call. V lost 5 bases and J 6 bases, leaving 4 bases between the germline ends. Germline CDR1 reads MDHEN; CDR2 reads SYDVKM. This CDR3 has 11 residues. The chain's CDR3 is CASSPAGELFF. The CDR3 DNA is TGTGCCAGCAGTCCCGCCGGGGAGCTGTTTTTT.

The rearrangement joins TRBV28 to TRBJ2-7, with D tentatively TRBD1 (9 bases). This CDR3 has 17 residues. V was shortened by 5 bases and J by 12 bases, with 32 bases between the two germline ends. Germline CDR1 reads MDHEN; CDR2 reads SYDVKM. The CDR3 region is CASSTNAPGQGTGGGYF. The CDR3 bases are TGTGCCAGCAGTACGAACGCCCCGGGACAGGGAACCGGGGGGGGGTACTTC.

The table lists this clone with a few counts. This chain links TRBV2 with TRBJ1-2, with TRBD1 matching 12 bases. V lost 6 bases to trimming and J lost 6 bases; unmatched junction nucleotides: 5. This CDR3 is 14 amino acids long. CDR1 SNHLY and CDR2 FYNNEI come from the germline V gene. The CDR3 DNA is TGTGCCAGCAGCCCGGGACAGGGGGCGGATGGCTACACCTTC. This encodes CASSPGQGADGYTF.

This chain links TRBV4-1 with TRBJ2-1; the D is unclear. Germline CDR1 reads MGHRA; CDR2 reads YSYEKL. The CDR3 covers 12 residues. V was clipped by 4 bases and J by 9 bases, with 10 bases between them. CDR3 residues: CASSRGVGEQFF. CDR3 nucleotide sequence: TGCGCCAGCAGCCGTGGAGTTGGTGAGCAGTTCTTC.

This clone showed up just a few times. V and J are TRBV9 and TRBJ2-1, with 9 bases identical to TRBD2. CDR1 is SGDLS, CDR2 YYNGEE, per germline. This CDR3 contains 15 residues. V was clipped by 0 bases and J by 7 bases; unmatched bases: 5. CDR3 coding DNA: TGTGCCAGCAGCGTAGGGCCGACTAGCGGTAATGAGCAGTTCTTC. It translates to CASSVGPTSGNEQFF.

This rearrangement joins TRBV19 to TRBJ2-2; the D gene is possibly TRBD2 (6 bases). Germline V CDR1 and CDR2: LNHDA, SQIVND (reference sequence). The V end was cut by 6 bases, the J end by 6 bases, with 8 bases between. This CDR3 is built from 12 residues. The CDR3 region is CASREGAGELFF. The CDR3, as DNA: TGTGCCAGTAGGGAGGGCGCCGGGGAGCTGTTTTTT.

This chain uses TRBV6-5 with TRBJ2-7, with 7 bases identical to TRBD1. The CDR3 runs 14 residues. Germline V CDR1 and CDR2: MNHEY, SVGAGI. With 6 bases clipped from V and 3 bases from J, the junction kept 8 bases outside the gene matches. Here the CDR3 DNA reads TGTGCCAGCAGGACGGGACAGAGGAGCTACGAGCAGTACTTC. This codes for CASRTGQRSYEQYF.

The V and J genes are TRBV7-2 and TRBJ2-1, with 8 bases that match TRBD2. V lost 10 bases to trimming and J lost 4 bases; unmatched junction nucleotides: 3. The CDR3 consists of 12 residues. Germline lookup yields CDR1 SGHTA and CDR2 FQGNSA. This CDR3 reads CATSSGYNEQFF. The CDR3 DNA sequence: TGTGCCACCTCTAGCGGGTACAATGAGCAGTTCTTC.

The V and J genes are TRBV6-1 and TRBJ2-1, with D tentatively TRBD1 (5 bases). This CDR3 is 12 amino acids long. CDR1 is MNHNS, CDR2 SASEGT, per germline. Between the trimmed V and J ends, which lost 4 bases and 7 bases, there was a span of 8 bases. CDR3 amino acids: CASSGPGNEQFF. The DNA for the CDR3 is TGTGCCAGCAGTGGTCCAGGGAATGAGCAGTTCTTC.

This clone has a single count. The chain couples TRBV15 to TRBJ2-1, with D possibly matching TRBD1 (5 bases). The V gene lost 0 bases and the J gene lost 4 bases, with 10 bases spanning the gap. The CDR3 consists of 15 residues. Germline values: CDR1 LNHNV, CDR2 YYDKDF (reference sequence). CDR3 in amino acids: CATSRDRVKYNEQFF. CDR3 nucleotides: TGTGCCACCAGCAGAGACAGGGTTAAGTACAATGAGCAGTTCTTC.

This chain connects TRBV27 to TRBJ2-2; the D gene is possibly TRBD1 (6 bases). The germline V and J ends were trimmed by 2 bases and 3 bases, with 16 bases remaining between them. This CDR3 region has 17 residues. Per germline, CDR1 MNHEY and CDR2 SMNVEV (reference sequence). This CDR3 is CASSLNRQAAYTGELFF. In nucleotides, the CDR3 is TGTGCCAGCAGTTTAAACCGACAGGCGGCTTACACCGGGGAGCTGTTTTTT.

This chain joins TRBV18 and TRBJ1-2, with D unclear. This CDR3 comprises 13 residues. The V gene lost 2 bases and the J gene lost 5 bases, with 9 bases spanning the gap. The V gene's germline CDR1 is KGHSH and CDR2 LQKENI. The CDR3 region has the DNA TGTGCCAGCTCACCAAGCCAAGAATATGGCTACACCTTC. Residues: CASSPSQEYGYTF.

J is TRBJ1-1 and V is TRBV7-9, with D maybe TRBD1 (6 bases). CDR3 length: 15 amino acids. V gave up 5 bases and J gave up 0 bases, with 13 bases separating them. Germline CDR1 SEHNR, CDR2 FQNEAQ (reference sequence). The CDR3, as DNA: TGTGCCAGCAGCACCCCAAAGGGGGTGAACACTGAAGCTTTCTTT. Translating it yields CASSTPKGVNTEAFF.

The V and J genes are TRBV18 and TRBJ2-1; 8 positions match TRBD2. V lost 3 bases and J lost 8; bases outside the gene matches: 15. The V gene's germline CDR1 is KGHSH and CDR2 LQKENI. The CDR3 contains 17 residues. Here the CDR3 reads CASSPVSSSGMKDEQFF. The CDR3 bases are TGTGCCAGCTCACCGGTGAGCAGTAGCGGGATGAAGGATGAGCAGTTCTTC.

V and J are TRBV27 and TRBJ2-3, with D perhaps TRBD1 (5 bases). The CDR3 totals 12 residues. V lost 6 bases to trimming and J lost 6 bases, with 10 bases between them. Germline V CDR1 and CDR2: MNHEY, SMNVEV (reference sequence). The CDR3 DNA reads as TGTGCCAGCAGCCAGTGGGGCGATACGCAGTATTTT. It is translated as CASSQWGDTQYF.

The V gene is TRBV7-8, the J gene TRBJ2-2; TRBD2 matches at 14 bases. The CDR3 consists of 17 residues. Germline V gene data show CDR1 as SGHVS and CDR2 as FQNEAQ. Germline trimming cut 5 bases from V and 5 bases from J; bases unmatched to any gene: 7. CDR3: CASSRTSGRYWTGELFF. For the CDR3, the DNA is TGTGCCAGCAGCAGGACTAGCGGGAGGTATTGGACCGGGGAGCTGTTTTTT.